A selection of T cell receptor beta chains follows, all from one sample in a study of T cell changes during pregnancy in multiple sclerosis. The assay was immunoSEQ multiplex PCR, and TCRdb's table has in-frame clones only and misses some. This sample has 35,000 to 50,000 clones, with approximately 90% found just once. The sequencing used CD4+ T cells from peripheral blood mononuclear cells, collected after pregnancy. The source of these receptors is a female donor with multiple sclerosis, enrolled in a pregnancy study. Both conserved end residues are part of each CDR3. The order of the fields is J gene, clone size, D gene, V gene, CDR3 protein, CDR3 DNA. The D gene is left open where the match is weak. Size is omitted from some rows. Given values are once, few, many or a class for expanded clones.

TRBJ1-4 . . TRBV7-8 CASSTGQTINEKLFF TGTGCCAGCAGCACCGGACAGACGATTAATGAAAAACTGTTTTTT
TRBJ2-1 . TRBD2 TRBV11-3 CASSLVGRAYNEQFF TGTGCCAGCAGCTTAGTAGGGAGGGCCTACAATGAGCAGTTCTTC
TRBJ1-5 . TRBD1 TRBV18 CASSENRGNQPQHF TGTGCCAGCTCAGAAAACAGGGGAAATCAGCCCCAGCATTTT
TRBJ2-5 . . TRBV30 CAWSDPQGQETQYF TGTGCCTGGAGTGACCCACAGGGCCAAGAGACCCAGTACTTC
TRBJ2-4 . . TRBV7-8 CASSFSGGGNIQYF TGTGCCAGCAGCTTTTCTGGAGGTGGAAACATTCAGTACTTC
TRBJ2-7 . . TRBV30 CAWTSFSWGYNYEQYF TGTGCCTGGACCTCCTTCTCGTGGGGCTACAACTACGAGCAGTACTTC
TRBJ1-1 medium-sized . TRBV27 CAVRQRYNTEAFF TGTGCCGTACGACAGCGATATAACACTGAAGCTTTCTTT
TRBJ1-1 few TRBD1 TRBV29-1 CSVDHGTVNTEAFF TGCAGCGTTGACCACGGGACAGTGAACACTGAAGCTTTCTTT
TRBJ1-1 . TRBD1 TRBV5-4 CASRRQGAVTEAFF TGTGCCAGCAGACGACAGGGGGCGGTGACTGAAGCTTTCTTT
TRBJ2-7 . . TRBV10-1 CASSEDRSPYEQYF TGCGCCAGCAGCGAAGACAGAAGCCCCTACGAGCAGTACTTC
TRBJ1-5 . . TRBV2 CASSEGTLSRQPQHF TGTGCCAGCAGTGAAGGGACTCTATCGCGTCAGCCCCAGCATTTT
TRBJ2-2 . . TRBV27 CASSPKTGFTGELFF TGTGCCAGCAGTCCAAAGACTGGATTCACCGGGGAGCTGTTTTTT
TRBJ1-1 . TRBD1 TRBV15 CATSSELQDRGKTEAFF TGTGCCACCAGCAGTGAATTACAGGACAGGGGAAAAACGGAAGCTTTCTTT
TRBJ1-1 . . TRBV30 CAWSVQADLEAFF TGTGCCTGGAGTGTACAGGCGGATCTCGAAGCTTTCTTT
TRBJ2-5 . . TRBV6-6 CASSYKGGIGETQYF TGTGCCAGCAGCTATAAGGGCGGGATCGGAGAGACCCAGTACTTC
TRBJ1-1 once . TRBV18 CASSPPMEGEAFF TGTGCCAGCTCACCACCAATGGAGGGCGAAGCTTTCTTT
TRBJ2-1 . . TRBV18 CASSPTTANNEQFF TGTGCCAGCTCACCGACGACAGCAAACAATGAGCAGTTCTTC
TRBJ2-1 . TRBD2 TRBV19 CASSMLTSGYNEQFF TGTGCCAGTAGTATGTTAACTAGCGGTTACAATGAGCAGTTCTTC
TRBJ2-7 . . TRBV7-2 CASNLEHSGSYEQYF TGTGCCAGCAACCTCGAACACAGCGGGTCCTACGAGCAGTACTTC
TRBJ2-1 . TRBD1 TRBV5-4 CASSFGQGFYNEQFF TGTGCCAGCAGCTTTGGACAGGGGTTCTACAATGAGCAGTTCTTC
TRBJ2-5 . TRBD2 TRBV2 CASVREGRETQYF TGTGCCAGCGTACGGGAGGGACGGGAGACCCAGTACTTC
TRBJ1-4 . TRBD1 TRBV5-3 CARSFDRGKSTNEKLFF TGTGCCAGAAGCTTTGACAGGGGTAAATCGACTAATGAAAAACTGTTTTTT
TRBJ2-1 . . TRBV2 CASMGTSFHNEQFF TGTGCCAGCATGGGAACTAGCTTCCACAATGAGCAGTTCTTC
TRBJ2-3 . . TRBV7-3 CASSLRGGADTQYF TGTGCCAGCAGCCTACGCGGTGGGGCGGATACGCAGTATTTT
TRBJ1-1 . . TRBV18 CASSPSGGFMNTEAFF TGTGCCAGCTCACCCTCGGGGGGTTTCATGAACACTGAAGCTTTCTTT
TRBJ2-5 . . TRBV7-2 CASSLVGRAEETQYF TGTGCCAGCAGCTTAGTTGGCAGGGCTGAAGAGACCCAGTACTTC
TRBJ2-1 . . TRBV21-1 CASTEKREGKGNNEQFF TGTGCCAGCACCGAAAAGCGGGAGGGAAAAGGAAACAATGAGCAGTTCTTC
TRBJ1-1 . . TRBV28 CASSFGGTEAFF TGTGCCAGCAGTTTCGGGGGCACTGAAGCTTTCTTT
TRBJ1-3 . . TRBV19 CASARGGSGNTIYF TGTGCCAGTGCGCGGGGGGGCTCTGGAAACACCATATATTTT
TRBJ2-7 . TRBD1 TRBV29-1 CSVTDRTNYEQYF TGCAGCGTTACGGACAGGACGAATTACGAGCAGTACTTC
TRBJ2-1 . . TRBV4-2 CASSQQPGERATYNEQFF TGTGCCAGCAGCCAACAACCGGGGGAGCGGGCGACCTACAATGAGCAGTTCTTC
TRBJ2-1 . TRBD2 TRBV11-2 CASSLGSPFEGGPRNEQFF TGTGCCAGCAGCTTAGGATCCCCCTTTGAGGGAGGGCCGAGGAATGAGCAGTTCTTC
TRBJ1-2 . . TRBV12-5 CASGLVLRGSYGYTF TGTGCTAGTGGTTTGGTACTTCGGGGGTCCTATGGCTACACCTTC
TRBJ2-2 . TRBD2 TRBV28 CASGASGHSGELFF TGTGCCAGCGGGGCTAGCGGGCATTCCGGGGAGCTGTTTTTT
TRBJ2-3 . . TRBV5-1 CASSPTLGAQYF TGCGCCAGCAGCCCTACCTTAGGGGCGCAGTATTTT
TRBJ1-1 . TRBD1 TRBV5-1 CASSLADREYTEAFF TGCGCCAGCAGCTTGGCCGACAGGGAATACACTGAAGCTTTCTTT
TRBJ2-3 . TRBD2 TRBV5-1 CASSPSGSGTDTQYF TGCGCCAGCAGCCCTAGCGGGAGTGGGACAGATACGCAGTATTTT
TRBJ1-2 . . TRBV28 CASSPAADYGYTF TGTGCCAGCAGTCCCGCGGCAGACTATGGCTACACCTTC
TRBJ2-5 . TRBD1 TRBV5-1 CASSWDRVEQYF TGCGCCAGCAGCTGGGACAGGGTAGAGCAGTACTTC
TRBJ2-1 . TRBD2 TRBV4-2 CASSPPTSGGGREQFF TGTGCCAGCAGCCCCCCTACTAGCGGGGGGGGCAGGGAGCAGTTCTTC
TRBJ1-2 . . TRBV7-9 CASSLGQNGGYTF TGTGCCAGCAGCTTAGGACAGAATGGTGGCTACACCTTC
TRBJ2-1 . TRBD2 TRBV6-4 CASSESGSYNEQFF TGTGCCAGCAGTGAAAGCGGGAGTTACAATGAGCAGTTCTTC
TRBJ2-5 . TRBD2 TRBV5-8 CASSRGLQETQYF TGTGCCAGCAGCCGGGGACTACAAGAGACCCAGTACTTC
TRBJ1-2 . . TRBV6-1 CASSDPPNYGYTF TGTGCCAGCAGTGATCCTCCTAACTATGGCTACACCTTC
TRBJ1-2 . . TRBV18 CASSPRQEVYGYTF TGTGCCAGCTCACCGAGGCAGGAGGTCTATGGCTACACCTTC
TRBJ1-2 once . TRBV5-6 CASRMTGTSYGYTF TGTGCCAGCCGGATGACAGGCACCTCCTATGGCTACACCTTC
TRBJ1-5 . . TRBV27 CASSPENPTGRNQPQHF TGTGCCAGCAGTCCCGAGAATCCGACAGGTAGGAATCAGCCCCAGCATTTT
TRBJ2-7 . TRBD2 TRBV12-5 CASVYSGSSYEQYF TGTGCTAGTGTGTATAGCGGGTCCTCCTACGAGCAGTACTTC
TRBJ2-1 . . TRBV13 CASSLGIWTNEQFF TGTGCCAGCAGCTTAGGGATTTGGACAAATGAGCAGTTCTTC
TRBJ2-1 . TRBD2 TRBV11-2 CASRGTSGRAVEQFF TGTGCCAGCAGGGGGACTAGCGGGAGGGCCGTTGAGCAGTTCTTC
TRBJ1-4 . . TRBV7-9 CASSLVSGSTNEKLFF TGTGCCAGCAGCTTAGTTTCAGGGTCAACTAATGAAAAACTGTTTTTT
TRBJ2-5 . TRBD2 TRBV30 CAWSGGFGETQYF TGTGCCTGGAGCGGGGGGTTCGGAGAGACCCAGTACTTC
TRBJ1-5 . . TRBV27 CASSQERRDQPQHF TGTGCCAGCAGTCAAGAAAGACGGGATCAGCCCCAGCATTTT
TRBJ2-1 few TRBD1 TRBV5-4 CASVTGGPSSYNEQFF TGTGCCAGCGTAACAGGGGGACCTTCCTCCTACAATGAGCAGTTCTTC
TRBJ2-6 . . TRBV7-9 CASSLERRDSGANVLTF TGTGCCAGCAGCTTAGAACGTCGGGACTCTGGGGCCAACGTCCTGACTTTC
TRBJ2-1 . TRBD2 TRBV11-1 CASSLAGGRASNEQFF TGTGCCAGCAGCTTAGCGGGCGGGAGGGCCTCGAATGAGCAGTTCTTC
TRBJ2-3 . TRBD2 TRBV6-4 CASSDLAGGPGDTQYF TGTGCCAGCAGTGACTTAGCGGGAGGGCCAGGGGATACGCAGTATTTT